This T cell receptor (beta chain) was recorded in a study of technical replicates of blood from a few donors. Germline loops: CDR1 MDHEN, CDR2 SYDVKM. The V gene end was trimmed by 5 bases and the J gene end by 3 bases; junction bases not matched to a gene: 7. This CDR3 is 16 amino acids long. Profiled with immunoSEQ multiplex PCR; TCRdb holds only in-frame clones, not every one. Counted here are about 93,000 clones, 95% occurring once; the ten biggest clones make up roughly 0.28%. The sequenced sample consisted of T cells isolated from PBMCs. The sequence came from a human donor in good health. This chain connects TRBV28 to TRBJ1-3; TRBD1 matches at 10 bases. The CDR3 reads CASSPGGQGIGNTIYF. The CDR3 DNA sequence: TGTGCCAGCAGTCCGGGGGGACAGGGGATTGGAAACACCATATATTTT.